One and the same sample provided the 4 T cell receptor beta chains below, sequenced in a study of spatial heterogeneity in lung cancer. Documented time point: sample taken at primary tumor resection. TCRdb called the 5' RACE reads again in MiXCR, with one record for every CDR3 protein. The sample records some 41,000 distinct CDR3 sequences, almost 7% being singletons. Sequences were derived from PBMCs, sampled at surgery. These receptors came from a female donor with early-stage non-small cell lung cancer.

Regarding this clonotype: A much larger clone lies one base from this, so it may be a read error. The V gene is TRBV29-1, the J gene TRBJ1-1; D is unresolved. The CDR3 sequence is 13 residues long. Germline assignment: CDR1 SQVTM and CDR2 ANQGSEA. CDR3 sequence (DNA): TGCAGCGCTGCAGGATTTATGAACACTGCAGCTTTCTTT. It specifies CSAAGFMNTAAFF. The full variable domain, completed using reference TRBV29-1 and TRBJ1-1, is SAVISQKPSRDICQRGTSLTIQCQVDSQVTMMFWYRQQPGQSLTLIATANQGSEATYESGFVIDKFPISRPNLTFSTLTVSNMSPEDSSIYLCSAAGFMNTAAFFGQGTRLTVV.

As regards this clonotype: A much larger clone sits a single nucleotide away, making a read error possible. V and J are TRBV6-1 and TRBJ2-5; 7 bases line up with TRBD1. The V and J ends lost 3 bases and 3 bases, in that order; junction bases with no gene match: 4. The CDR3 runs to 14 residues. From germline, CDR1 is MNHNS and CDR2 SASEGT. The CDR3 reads CASSEGQLKETQYF. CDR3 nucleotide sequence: TGTGCCAGCAGTGAGGGACAGCTTAAAGAGACCCAGTACTTC.

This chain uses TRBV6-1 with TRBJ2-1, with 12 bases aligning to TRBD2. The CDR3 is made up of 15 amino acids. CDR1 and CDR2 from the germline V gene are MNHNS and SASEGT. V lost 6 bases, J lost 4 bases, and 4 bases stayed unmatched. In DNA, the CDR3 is TGTGCCAGCAGACTAGCGGGGGGCGAATACAATGAGCAGTTCTTC. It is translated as CASRLAGGEYNEQFF.

DNA of the CDR3: TGTGCCAGCCAGGACAGGCCTGATCGGGGCGGCTACACCTTC. It specifies CASQDRPDRGGYTF. The V and J genes are TRBV3-1 and TRBJ1-2; 7 bases are a match to TRBD1. CDR1 is LGHDT, CDR2 YNNKEL, per germline (reference sequence). The CDR3 extends over 14 amino acids. V lost 8 bases, J lost 8 bases, and 14 bases stayed unmatched.